The T cell receptor beta chain under discussion was sequenced for a study of glioma-infiltrating T cells. J gave up 5 bases and V 5 bases, and 11 bases lay outside the gene matches. The germline V gene has CDR1 SGHTA and CDR2 FQGNSA. This CDR3 has 15 residues. Using RNA template, CDR3s of TCR alpha and beta were amplified with iRepertoire arm-PCR. MiXCR, run by TCRdb on the multiplex PCR reads, gives a single entry per CDR3 protein. Here the sample spans 300,000 to 450,000 distinct CDR3 sequences, more than 35% being singletons. Sequenced material: glioma tissue, nonneoplastic brain tissue, or PBMCs (not recorded which). The sequence came from a human donor with low-grade glioma or glioblastoma, undergoing nonglioma brain surgery, or in good health (not recorded which). V and J are TRBV7-2 and TRBJ1-2; 7 bases agree with TRBD1. This CDR3 is CASSRTGQEVYGYTF. CDR3 sequence (DNA): TGTGCCAGCAGCCGCACTGGACAGGAGGTTTATGGCTACACCTTC.